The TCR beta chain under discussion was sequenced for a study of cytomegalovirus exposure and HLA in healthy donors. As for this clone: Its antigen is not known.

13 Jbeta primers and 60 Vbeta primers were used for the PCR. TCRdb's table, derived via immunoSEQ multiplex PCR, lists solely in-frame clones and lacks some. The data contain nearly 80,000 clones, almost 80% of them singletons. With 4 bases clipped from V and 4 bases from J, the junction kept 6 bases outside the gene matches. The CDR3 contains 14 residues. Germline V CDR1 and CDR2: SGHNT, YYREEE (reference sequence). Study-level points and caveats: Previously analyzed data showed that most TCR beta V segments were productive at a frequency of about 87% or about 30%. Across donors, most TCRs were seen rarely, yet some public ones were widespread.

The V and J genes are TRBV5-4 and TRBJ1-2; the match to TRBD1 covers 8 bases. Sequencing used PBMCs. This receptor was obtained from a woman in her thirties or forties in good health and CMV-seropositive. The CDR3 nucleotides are TGTGCCAGCAGCGCAGGACAGGGCCGCTATGGCTACACCTTC. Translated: CASSAGQGRYGYTF.